This T cell receptor (beta chain) derives from a study of cytomegalovirus exposure and HLA in healthy donors. Study results and limitations: Further analysis was carried out later, and it showed several of the most significant clusters appearing linked to common viral pathogens.

PCR involved 60 Vbeta and 13 Jbeta primers. The data were produced by immunoSEQ multiplex PCR, yet TCRdb's version contains in-frame clones alone and is incomplete. The sample contains some 120,000 clones, approximately 79% of which appear only once. The V end lost 6 bases, the J end lost 8 bases, and 14 bases lay between the germline ends. The CDR3 runs to 14 residues. Germline CDR1 and CDR2: SGHNT and YENEEA. On this clone: Its matching antigen is unknown.

The TCR was taken from a man aged 30 to 39 in good health and CMV-seronegative. Sequencing input: PBMCs. The chain recombines TRBV11-3 with TRBJ1-6; D is ambiguous. CDR3 protein: CASSRTGTDSPLHF. The CDR3, as DNA: TGTGCCAGCAGTCGGACGGGAACGGATTCACCCCTCCACTTT.